This T cell receptor (beta chain) is from a study of blood T cells in healthy people across ages. General study points: With donor CMV status unknown, expanded clonotype changes were possibly confounded. Both naive CD4+ cell counts and diversity were greater in long-lived donors than in aged donors.

The CDR3 is 13 amino acids. V was clipped by 3 bases and J by 0 bases, with 3 bases between them. Germline values: CDR1 SNHLY, CDR2 FYNNEI. The use of a sample-barcoded 5' primer and a J-beta primer mix characterized a second PCR of roughly 6 to 11 cycles. The study obtained at least 3 million CDR3-containing paired-end reads from every sample. TCRdb used MiXCR to reprocess the 5' RACE reads, holding one entry per CDR3 protein. The sample lists 1.4 million to 1.5 million distinct CDR3 sequences; 40% to 50% were seen once. This clonotype was seen repeatedly, ten times or more. Its target is not known. The chain has TRBV2 and TRBJ2-1; D uncertain. The receptor was isolated from a woman between 18 and 29 years old in good health. The source material was blood. The DNA for the CDR3 is TGTGCCAGCAGTGAGAGCTCCTACAATGAGCAGTTCTTC. It encodes CASSESSYNEQFF.